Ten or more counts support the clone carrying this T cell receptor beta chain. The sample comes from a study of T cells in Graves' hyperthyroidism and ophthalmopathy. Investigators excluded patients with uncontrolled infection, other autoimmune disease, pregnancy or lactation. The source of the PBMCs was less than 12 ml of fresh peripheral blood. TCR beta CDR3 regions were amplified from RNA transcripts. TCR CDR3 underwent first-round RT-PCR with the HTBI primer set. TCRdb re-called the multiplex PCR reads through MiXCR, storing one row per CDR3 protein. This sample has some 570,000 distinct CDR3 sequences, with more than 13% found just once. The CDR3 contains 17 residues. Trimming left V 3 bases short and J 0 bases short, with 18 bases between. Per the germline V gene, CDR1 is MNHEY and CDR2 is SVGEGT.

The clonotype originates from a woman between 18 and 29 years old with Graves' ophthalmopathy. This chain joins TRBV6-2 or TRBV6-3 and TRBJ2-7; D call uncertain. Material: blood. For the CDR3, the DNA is TGTGCCAGCAGTTATTATCCCGGGCCACCCCACTCCTACGAGCAGTACTTC. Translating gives CASSYYPGPPHSYEQYF.